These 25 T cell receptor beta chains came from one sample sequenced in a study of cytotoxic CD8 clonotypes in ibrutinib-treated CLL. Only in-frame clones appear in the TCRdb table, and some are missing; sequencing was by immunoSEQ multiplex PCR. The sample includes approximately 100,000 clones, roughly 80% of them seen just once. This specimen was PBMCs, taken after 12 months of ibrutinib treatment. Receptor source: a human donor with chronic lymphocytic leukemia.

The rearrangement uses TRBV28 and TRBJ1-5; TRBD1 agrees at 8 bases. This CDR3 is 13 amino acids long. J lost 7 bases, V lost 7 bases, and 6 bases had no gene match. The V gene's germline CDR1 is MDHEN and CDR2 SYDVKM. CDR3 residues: CASTLTGGQPQHF. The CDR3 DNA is TGTGCCAGCACCCTAACAGGGGGACAGCCCCAGCATTTT.

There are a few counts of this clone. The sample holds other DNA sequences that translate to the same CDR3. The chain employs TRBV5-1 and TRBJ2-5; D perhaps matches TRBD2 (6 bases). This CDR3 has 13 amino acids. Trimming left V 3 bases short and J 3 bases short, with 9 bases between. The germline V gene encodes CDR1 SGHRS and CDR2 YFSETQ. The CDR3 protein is CASSSTGEETQYF. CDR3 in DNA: TGCGCCAGCAGCTCGACGGGGGAAGAGACCCAGTACTTC.

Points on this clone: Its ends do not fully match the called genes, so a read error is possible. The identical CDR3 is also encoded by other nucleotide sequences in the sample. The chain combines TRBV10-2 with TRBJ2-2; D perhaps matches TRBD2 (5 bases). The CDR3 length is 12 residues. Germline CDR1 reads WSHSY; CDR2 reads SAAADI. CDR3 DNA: TGCGCCAGCAGTCTGATCCCCGGGGAACTGTTTTTT. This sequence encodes CASSLIPGELFF.

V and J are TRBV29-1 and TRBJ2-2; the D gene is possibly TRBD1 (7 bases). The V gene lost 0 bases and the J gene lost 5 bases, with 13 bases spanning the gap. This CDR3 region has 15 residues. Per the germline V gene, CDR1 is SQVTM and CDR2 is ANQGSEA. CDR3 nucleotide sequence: TGCAGCGTTGAAGAACGGGCAGGGGGGACCGGGGAGCTGTTTTTT. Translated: CSVEERAGGTGELFF.

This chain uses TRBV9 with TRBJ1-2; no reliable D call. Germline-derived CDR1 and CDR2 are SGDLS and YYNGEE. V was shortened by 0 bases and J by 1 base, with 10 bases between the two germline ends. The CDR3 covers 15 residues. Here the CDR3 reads CASSVDFKINYGYTF. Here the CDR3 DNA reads TGTGCCAGCAGCGTAGATTTCAAGATTAACTATGGCTACACCTTC. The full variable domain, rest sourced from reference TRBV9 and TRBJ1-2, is DSGVTQTPKHLITATGQRVTLRCSPRSGDLSVYWYQQSLDQGLQFLIQYYNGEERAKGNILERFSAQQFPDLHSELNLSSLELGDSALYFCASSVDFKINYGYTFGSGTRLTVV.

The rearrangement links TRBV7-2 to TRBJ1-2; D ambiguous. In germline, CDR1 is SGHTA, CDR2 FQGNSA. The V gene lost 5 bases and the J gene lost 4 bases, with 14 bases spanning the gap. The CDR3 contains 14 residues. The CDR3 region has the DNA TGTGCCAGCAGCCCGCCAGACCTTCCCTATGGCTACACCTTC. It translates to CASSPPDLPYGYTF.

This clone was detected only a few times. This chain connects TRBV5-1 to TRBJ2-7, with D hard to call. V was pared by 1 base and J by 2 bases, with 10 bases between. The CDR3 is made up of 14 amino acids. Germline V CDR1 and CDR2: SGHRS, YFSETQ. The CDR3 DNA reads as TGCGCCAGCAGCTTGTCGCAAGGACCCTACGAGCAGTACTTC. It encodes CASSLSQGPYEQYF.

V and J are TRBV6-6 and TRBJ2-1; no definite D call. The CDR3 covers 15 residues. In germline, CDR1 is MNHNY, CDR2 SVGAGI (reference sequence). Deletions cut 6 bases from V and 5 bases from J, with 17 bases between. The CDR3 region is CASSLPGLRDNEQFF. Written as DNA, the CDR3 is TGTGCCAGCAGCCTACCGGGCCTACGTGACAATGAGCAGTTCTTC.

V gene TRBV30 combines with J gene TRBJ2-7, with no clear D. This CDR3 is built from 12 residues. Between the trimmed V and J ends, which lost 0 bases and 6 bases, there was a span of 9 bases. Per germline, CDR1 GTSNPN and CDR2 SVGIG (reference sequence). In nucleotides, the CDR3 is TGTGCCTGGAGTGTGTCTCCGGGCGAGCAGTACTTC. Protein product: CAWSVSPGEQYF. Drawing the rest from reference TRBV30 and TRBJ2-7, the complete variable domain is SQTIHQWPATLVQPVGSPLSLECTVEGTSNPNLYWYRQAAGRGLQLLFYSVGIGQISSEVPQNLSASRPQDRQFILSSKKLLLSDSGFYLCAWSVSPGEQYFGPGTRLTVT.

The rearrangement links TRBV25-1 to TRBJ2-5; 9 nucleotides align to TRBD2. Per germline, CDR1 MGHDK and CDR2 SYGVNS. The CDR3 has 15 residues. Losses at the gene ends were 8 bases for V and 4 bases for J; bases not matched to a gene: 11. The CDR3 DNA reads TGTGCCAGCGGACGCGGGGGGGGGCTAGGAGAGACCCAGTACTTC. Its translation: CASGRGGGLGETQYF.

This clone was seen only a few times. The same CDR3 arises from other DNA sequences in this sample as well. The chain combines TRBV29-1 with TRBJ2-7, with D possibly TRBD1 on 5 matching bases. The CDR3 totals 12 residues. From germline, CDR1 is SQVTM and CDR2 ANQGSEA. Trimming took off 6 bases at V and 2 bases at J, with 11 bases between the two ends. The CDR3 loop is CSVDDSAYEQYF. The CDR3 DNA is TGCAGCGTCGATGACAGCGCCTACGAGCAGTACTTC.

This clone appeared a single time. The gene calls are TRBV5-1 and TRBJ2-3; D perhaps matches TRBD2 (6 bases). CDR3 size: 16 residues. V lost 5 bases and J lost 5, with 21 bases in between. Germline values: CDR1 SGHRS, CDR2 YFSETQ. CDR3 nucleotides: TGCGCCAGCAGTTCAAGGTCCCCGGGGGTGGGAGATACGCAGTATTTT. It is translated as CASSSRSPGVGDTQYF.

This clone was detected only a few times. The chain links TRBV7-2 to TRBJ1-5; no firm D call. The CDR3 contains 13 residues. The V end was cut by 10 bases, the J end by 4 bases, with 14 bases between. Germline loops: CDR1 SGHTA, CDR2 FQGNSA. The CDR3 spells CATSGRTNQPQHF. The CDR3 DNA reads TGTGCCACCTCGGGGAGAACAAATCAGCCCCAGCATTTT.

CDR3 DNA sequence: TGCGCCAGCAGCTCGATTCAGGGGGATGAGACCCAGTACTTC. It translates to CASSSIQGDETQYF. The chain links TRBV5-1 to TRBJ2-5; 7 bases fit TRBD1. The CDR3 is 14 amino acids. Unmatched junction bases numbered 7, after V lost 3 bases and J lost 5 bases. Germline V gives CDR1 SGHRS, CDR2 YFSETQ.

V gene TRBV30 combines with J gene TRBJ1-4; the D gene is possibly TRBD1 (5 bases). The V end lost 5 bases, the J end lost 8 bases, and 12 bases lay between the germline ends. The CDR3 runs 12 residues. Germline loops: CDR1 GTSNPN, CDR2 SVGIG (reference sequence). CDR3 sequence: CAWGSRGEKLFF. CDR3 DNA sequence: TGTGCCTGGGGGTCCCGGGGGGAAAAACTGTTTTTT.

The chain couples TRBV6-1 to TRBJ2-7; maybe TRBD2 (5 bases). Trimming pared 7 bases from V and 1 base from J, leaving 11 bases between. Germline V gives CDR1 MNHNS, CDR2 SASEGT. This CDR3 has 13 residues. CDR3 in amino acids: CASMGARSYEQYF. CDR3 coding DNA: TGTGCCAGCATGGGAGCCAGGTCCTACGAGCAGTACTTC.

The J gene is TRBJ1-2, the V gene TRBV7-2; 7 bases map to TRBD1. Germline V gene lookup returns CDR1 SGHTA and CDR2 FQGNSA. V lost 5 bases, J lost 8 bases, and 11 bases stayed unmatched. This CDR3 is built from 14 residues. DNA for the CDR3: TGTGCCAGCAGCACAAATGGACAGGCCAGAGGCTACACCTTC. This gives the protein CASSTNGQARGYTF.

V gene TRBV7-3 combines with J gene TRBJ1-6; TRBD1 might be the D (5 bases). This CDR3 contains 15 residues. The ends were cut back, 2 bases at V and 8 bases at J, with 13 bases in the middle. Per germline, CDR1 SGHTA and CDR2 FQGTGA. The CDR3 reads CASSLQAGSDSPLHF. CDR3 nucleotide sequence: TGTGCCAGCAGCTTACAGGCAGGGAGTGATTCACCCCTCCACTTT.

CDR3 amino acids: CASSSPGQGSYEQYF. For the CDR3, the DNA is TGTGCCAGCAGCTCCCCGGGACAGGGGTCCTACGAGCAGTACTTC. The genes are TRBV6-5 and TRBJ2-7, with TRBD1 identical over 10 bases. There are 15 residues in the CDR3. Germline lookup yields CDR1 MNHEY and CDR2 SVGAGI. Unmatched junction bases numbered 6, after V lost 6 bases and J lost 1 base.

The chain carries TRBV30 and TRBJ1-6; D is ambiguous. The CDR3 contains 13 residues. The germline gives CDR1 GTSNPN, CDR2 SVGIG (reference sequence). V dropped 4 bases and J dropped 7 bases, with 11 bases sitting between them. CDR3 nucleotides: TGTGCCTGGAACGCCGATTACAATTCACCCCTCCACTTT. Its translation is CAWNADYNSPLHF.

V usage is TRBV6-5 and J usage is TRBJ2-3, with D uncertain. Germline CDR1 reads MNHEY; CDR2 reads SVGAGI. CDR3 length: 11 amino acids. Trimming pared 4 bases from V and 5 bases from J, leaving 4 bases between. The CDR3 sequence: CASSSRDTQYF. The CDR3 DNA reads TGTGCCAGCAGTTCACGAGATACGCAGTATTTT.

CDR3 residues: CASSPRTSGAPTQYF. The CDR3 region has the DNA TGTGCCAGCAGCCCCCGGACTAGCGGGGCCCCAACGCAGTATTTT. The chain is built from TRBV11-3 and TRBJ2-3; the match to TRBD2 covers 12 bases. The CDR3 length is 15 residues. Unmatched junction bases numbered 9, after V lost 5 bases and J lost 9 bases. Germline V gene data show CDR1 as SGHNT and CDR2 as YENEEA.

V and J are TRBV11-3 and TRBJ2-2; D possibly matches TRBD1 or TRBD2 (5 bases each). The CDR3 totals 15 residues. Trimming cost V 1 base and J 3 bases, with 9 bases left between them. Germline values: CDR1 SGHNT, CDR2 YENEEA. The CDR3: CASSLVLGDTGELFF. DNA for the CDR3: TGTGCCAGCAGCTTAGTCCTGGGGGACACCGGGGAGCTGTTTTTT.

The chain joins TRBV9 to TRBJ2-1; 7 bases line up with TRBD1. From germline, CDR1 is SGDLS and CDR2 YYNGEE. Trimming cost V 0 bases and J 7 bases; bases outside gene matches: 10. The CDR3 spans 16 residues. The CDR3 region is CASSVVRGHRGNEQFF. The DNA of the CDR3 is TGTGCCAGCAGCGTAGTGAGGGGGCATAGGGGTAATGAGCAGTTCTTC. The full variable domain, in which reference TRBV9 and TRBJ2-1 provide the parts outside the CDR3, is DSGVTQTPKHLITATGQRVTLRCSPRSGDLSVYWYQQSLDQGLQFLIQYYNGEERAKGNILERFSAQQFPDLHSELNLSSLELGDSALYFCASSVVRGHRGNEQFFGPGTRLTVL.

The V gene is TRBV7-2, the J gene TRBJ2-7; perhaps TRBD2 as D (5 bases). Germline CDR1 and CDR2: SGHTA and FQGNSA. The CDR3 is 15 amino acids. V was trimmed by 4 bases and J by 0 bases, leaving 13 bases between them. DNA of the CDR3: TGTGCCAGCAGCTCCGGACTGACGAGCTCCTACGAGCAGTACTTC. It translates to CASSSGLTSSYEQYF. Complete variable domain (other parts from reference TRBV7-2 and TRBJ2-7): GAGVSQSPSNKVTEKGKDVELRCDPISGHTALYWYRQSLGQGLEFLIYFQGNSAPDKSGLPSDRFSAERTGGSVSTLTIQRTQQEDSAVYLCASSSGLTSSYEQYFGPGTRLTVT.